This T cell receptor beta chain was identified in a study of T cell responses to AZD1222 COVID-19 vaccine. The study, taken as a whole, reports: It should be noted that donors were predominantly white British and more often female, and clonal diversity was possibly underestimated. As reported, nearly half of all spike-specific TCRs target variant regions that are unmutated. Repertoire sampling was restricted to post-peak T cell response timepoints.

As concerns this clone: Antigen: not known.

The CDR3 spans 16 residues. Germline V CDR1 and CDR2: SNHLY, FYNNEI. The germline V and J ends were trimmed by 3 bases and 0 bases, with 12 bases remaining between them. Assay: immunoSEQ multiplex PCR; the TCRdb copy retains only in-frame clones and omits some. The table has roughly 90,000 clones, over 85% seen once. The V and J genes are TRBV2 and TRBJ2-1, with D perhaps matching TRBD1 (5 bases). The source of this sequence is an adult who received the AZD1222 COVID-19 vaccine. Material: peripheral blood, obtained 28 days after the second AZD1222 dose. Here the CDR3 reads CASSDRVFRSYNEQFF. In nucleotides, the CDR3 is TGTGCCAGCAGTGACAGGGTTTTTCGCTCCTACAATGAGCAGTTCTTC.